These 30 T cell receptor beta chains were all obtained from the same sample, sequenced in a study of blood T cell repertoires in COVID-19. Libraries were prepared by immunoSEQ multiplex PCR; TCRdb keeps only in-frame clonotypes and omits some of them. The sample carries about 110,000 clones, around 80% recorded once. The sample taken for sequencing was peripheral blood. The receptors come from a human donor in a cohort sampled during active or convalescent COVID-19.

This clone was seen a single time. V is TRBV10-2 and J is TRBJ1-6, with 10 positions matching TRBD1. This CDR3 spans 16 amino acids. V lost 6 bases, J lost 6 bases, and 8 bases stayed unmatched. Germline values: CDR1 WSHSY, CDR2 SAAADI. The CDR3 here is CASREQGTGANSPLHF. The CDR3 DNA follows: TGCGCCAGCAGGGAACAAGGGACAGGGGCTAATTCACCCCTCCACTTT.

The chain employs TRBV5-4 and TRBJ2-5; 7 bases align to TRBD1. The J segment lost 2 bases and the V segment lost 5 bases, leaving 3 bases of the junction unmatched. CDR3 length equals 13 residues. Per the germline V gene, CDR1 is SGHNT and CDR2 is YYREEE (reference sequence). The CDR3 DNA is TGTGCCAGCAGATCGGGACAGCAAGAGACCCAGTACTTC. Translated, it gives CASRSGQQETQYF.

This chain joins TRBV9 and TRBJ2-3, with 15 bases lining up with TRBD2. The CDR3 is made up of 17 amino acids. V shed 3 bases, J shed 8 bases, and the junction held 10 bases outside the gene matches. CDR1 is SGDLS and CDR2 is YYNGEE in the germline V gene. The CDR3 bases are TGTGCCAGCAGCGCCAAAAGGACTAGCGGGAGGGCCGGTACGCAGTATTTT. Protein sequence: CASSAKRTSGRAGTQYF.

A note on this clone: The sample contains more than one DNA sequence encoding this CDR3. The chain is built from TRBV9 and TRBJ2-5; no reliable D call. CDR1 SGDLS and CDR2 YYNGEE come from the germline V gene. Trimming cost V 0 bases and J 5 bases, with 8 bases left between them. CDR3 length: 13 residues. The CDR3 DNA follows: TGTGCCAGCAGCGTAGCTAGAGGCGAGACCCAGTACTTC. Its protein product is CASSVARGETQYF.

This chain connects TRBV9 to TRBJ2-7, with TRBD2 matching over 7 bases. The junction had 7 bases not matched to a gene; V was cut back by 1 base and J by 3 bases. The germline V gene has CDR1 SGDLS and CDR2 YYNGEE. This CDR3 is built from 15 residues. The CDR3 is CASSVSSGTDYEQYF. The CDR3 nucleotides read TGTGCCAGCAGCGTATCTAGCGGAACCGACTACGAGCAGTACTTC.

This chain links TRBV18 with TRBJ1-5, with a weak D call TRBD1 (6 bases). The CDR3 is 16 residues long. Germline V gene data show CDR1 as KGHSH and CDR2 as LQKENI. V dropped 3 bases and J dropped 4 bases, with 16 bases sitting between them. In nucleotides, the CDR3 is TGTGCCAGCTCACCGGGGGTGGGGGCAGGTAATCAGCCCCAGCATTTT. Amino acids: CASSPGVGAGNQPQHF.

The J gene is TRBJ2-7, the V gene TRBV7-2; a weak D match, TRBD1 (6 bases). V dropped 1 base and J dropped 5 bases, with 15 bases sitting between them. This CDR3 is 15 amino acids long. Germline V gene lookup returns CDR1 SGHTA and CDR2 FQGNSA. DNA for the CDR3: TGTGCCAGCAGCTTAGTATTAGGCAGGGGCCACGAGCAGTACTTC. This gives the protein CASSLVLGRGHEQYF.

The chain combines TRBV28 with TRBJ2-7; 9 bases match TRBD1. The trim removed 5 bases at V and 3 bases at J, leaving 8 bases unmatched. CDR3 length: 15 residues. Germline V gives CDR1 MDHEN, CDR2 SYDVKM. CDR3 loop: CASSVPGQGGYEQYF. The CDR3, as DNA: TGTGCCAGCAGTGTTCCGGGACAGGGAGGCTACGAGCAGTACTTC.

This sequence joins TRBV5-6 and TRBJ2-3, with D hard to call. Germline V lookup: CDR1 SGHDT, CDR2 YYEEEE. Trimming pared 2 bases from V and 2 bases from J, leaving 12 bases between. The CDR3 length is 15 residues. CDR3 coding DNA: TGTGCCAGCAGCTTTTCGAAACTCTTCACAGATACGCAGTATTTT. This sequence encodes CASSFSKLFTDTQYF.

The rearrangement joins TRBV5-1 to TRBJ2-3; D is unresolved. From germline, CDR1 is SGHRS and CDR2 YFSETQ. V was trimmed by 4 bases and J by 3 bases, leaving 6 bases between them. There are 12 residues in the CDR3. This CDR3 reads CASSPDTDTQYF. The CDR3 nucleotides read TGCGCCAGCAGCCCAGATACAGATACGCAGTATTTT. Full variable domain (missing parts from reference TRBV5-1 and TRBJ2-3): KAGVTQTPRYLIKTRGQQVTLSCSPISGHRSVSWYQQTPGQGLQFLFEYFSETQRNKGNFPGRFSGRQFSNSRSEMNVSTLELGDSALYLCASSPDTDTQYFGPGTRLTVL.

The chain has TRBV19 and TRBJ2-1, with TRBD2 as a possible D gene (6 bases). Germline V gives CDR1 LNHDA, CDR2 SQIVND (reference sequence). The V end was cut by 3 bases, the J end by 4 bases, with 13 bases between. This CDR3 has 15 residues. CDR3 sequence: CASSIGTGRYNEQFF. Here the CDR3 DNA reads TGTGCCAGTAGTATCGGGACTGGTAGGTACAATGAGCAGTTCTTC. Full variable domain (rest looked up from reference TRBV19 and TRBJ2-1): DGGITQSPKYLFRKEGQNVTLSCEQNLNHDAMYWYRQDPGQGLRLIYYSQIVNDFQKGDIAEGYSVSREKKESFPLTVTSAQKNPTAFYLCASSIGTGRYNEQFFGPGTRLTVL.

The chain has TRBV7-9 and TRBJ1-4; unclear D gene. The CDR3 totals 15 residues. The V end lost 4 bases, the J end lost 8 bases, and 17 bases lay between the germline ends. Germline CDR1 SEHNR, CDR2 FQNEAQ (reference sequence). CDR3: CASSSAVLVGEKLFF. DNA for the CDR3: TGTGCCAGCAGCTCGGCGGTCTTGGTTGGGGAAAAACTGTTTTTT.

This clone was counted a few times. In DNA form, the CDR3 reads TGTGCCAGCAGCTTGCGGACAGCAGAAGCTTTCTTT. Amino acid sequence: CASSLRTAEAFF. V gene TRBV5-8 combines with J gene TRBJ1-1; D is perhaps TRBD1 (6 bases). The ends were cut back, 1 base at V and 8 bases at J, with 9 bases in the middle. The CDR3 loop spans 12 amino acids. Germline V gene sequence: CDR1 SGHTS, CDR2 YDEGEE.

V and J are TRBV10-3 and TRBJ2-1; 9 positions agree with TRBD2. Germline values: CDR1 ENHRY, CDR2 SYGVKD. J gave up 5 bases and V 4 bases, and 18 bases lay outside the gene matches. The CDR3 loop spans 19 amino acids. In DNA form, the CDR3 reads TGTGCCATCAGTGTTTCTTTGGGGACCGGGACTAGCAGCGACAATGAGCAGTTCTTC. Protein sequence: CAISVSLGTGTSSDNEQFF.

The V call is TRBV2, the J call TRBJ1-6; 7 nucleotides align to TRBD1. Germline V gene data show CDR1 as SNHLY and CDR2 as FYNNEI. CDR3 length equals 15 residues. With V trimmed by 6 bases and J by 6 bases, 8 bases remained unmatched. As DNA, the CDR3 is TGTGCCAGCAGGCGATCCGGGACAGCTAATTCACCCCTCCACTTT. It translates to CASRRSGTANSPLHF.

The chain links TRBV25-1 to TRBJ2-1; 8 nucleotides match TRBD1. The CDR3 contains 14 residues. V shed 6 bases, J shed 6 bases, and the junction held 7 bases outside the gene matches. Per the germline V gene, CDR1 is MGHDK and CDR2 is SYGVNS. CDR3 sequence: CASRGPGQANEQFF. Written as DNA, the CDR3 is TGTGCCAGCAGGGGACCGGGACAGGCCAATGAGCAGTTCTTC.

This clone was detected only once. The V call is TRBV7-2, the J call TRBJ2-2, with 10 bases lining up with TRBD1. In germline, CDR1 is SGHTA, CDR2 FQGNSA. The CDR3 runs 16 residues. Trimming took 3 bases from V and 5 from J; bases not matched to a gene: 6. CDR3 residues: CASSFGQGGGTGELFF. The CDR3 bases are TGTGCCAGCAGCTTCGGACAGGGGGGAGGGACCGGGGAGCTGTTTTTT.

V and J are TRBV7-2 and TRBJ1-2; D not certain. The germline V and J ends were trimmed by 4 bases and 8 bases, with 20 bases remaining between them. The CDR3 contains 15 residues. Germline V lookup: CDR1 SGHTA, CDR2 FQGNSA. CDR3 residues: CASSSPVGWSRGYTF. The CDR3 DNA reads TGTGCCAGCAGCTCCCCCGTCGGGTGGTCGAGGGGCTACACCTTC.

The rearrangement uses TRBV7-2 and TRBJ2-7; 7 bases agree with TRBD1. The length of the CDR3 is 14 residues. Per germline, CDR1 SGHTA and CDR2 FQGNSA. V lost 5 bases, J lost 0 bases, and 4 bases stayed unmatched. CDR3 in DNA: TGTGCCAGCAGCGGACGGGACAGCTCCTACGAGCAGTACTTC. This codes for CASSGRDSSYEQYF.

The chain employs TRBV5-1 and TRBJ2-1; 7 bases are a match to TRBD1. This CDR3 has 16 amino acids. With 3 bases clipped from V and 8 bases from J, the junction kept 14 bases outside the gene matches. Per the germline V gene, CDR1 is SGHRS and CDR2 is YFSETQ. The CDR3 here is CASSSLTRDSKDEQFF. The CDR3 DNA is TGCGCCAGCAGCTCACTCACCAGGGACAGCAAGGATGAGCAGTTCTTC.

The chain couples TRBV27 to TRBJ2-7; D is possibly TRBD1 (6 bases). V was pared by 5 bases and J by 2 bases, with 19 bases between. Germline V gives CDR1 MNHEY, CDR2 SMNVEV (reference sequence). This CDR3 is 16 amino acids long. The CDR3 DNA reads TGTGCCAGCAGTCGCACCGGAGGACAGAACACCTACGAGCAGTACTTC. Encoded protein: CASSRTGGQNTYEQYF.

This clone came up a few times. The chain combines TRBV19 with TRBJ1-5; TRBD1 matches at 9 bases. The CDR3 is 16 residues long. Germline V gene data show CDR1 as LNHDA and CDR2 as SQIVND (reference sequence). The J segment lost 7 bases and the V segment lost 4 bases, leaving 11 bases of the junction unmatched. The CDR3 region is CASSTRTGGSGQPQHF. The CDR3 coding sequence is TGTGCCAGTAGTACCCGAACAGGGGGCTCGGGGCAGCCCCAGCATTTT. Together with reference TRBV19 and TRBJ1-5, the CDR3 gives the full variable domain: DGGITQSPKYLFRKEGQNVTLSCEQNLNHDAMYWYRQDPGQGLRLIYYSQIVNDFQKGDIAEGYSVSREKKESFPLTVTSAQKNPTAFYLCASSTRTGGSGQPQHFGDGTRLSIL.

The CDR3 protein is CASSVGLAGGFTDTQYF. CDR3 sequence (DNA): TGTGCCAGCAGCGTAGGTCTAGCGGGGGGCTTCACAGATACGCAGTATTTT. J is TRBJ2-3 and V is TRBV9, with 11 bases lining up with TRBD2. Trimming removed 0 bases from V and 2 bases from J; junction bases left unmatched: 5. The CDR3 is made up of 17 amino acids. Per the germline V gene, CDR1 is SGDLS and CDR2 is YYNGEE. The whole variable domain, remainder taken from reference TRBV9 and TRBJ2-3, is DSGVTQTPKHLITATGQRVTLRCSPRSGDLSVYWYQQSLDQGLQFLIQYYNGEERAKGNILERFSAQQFPDLHSELNLSSLELGDSALYFCASSVGLAGGFTDTQYFGPGTRLTVL.

The chain couples TRBV29-1 to TRBJ2-1, with 12 nucleotides matching TRBD2. With 4 bases clipped from V and 3 bases from J, the junction kept 19 bases outside the gene matches. Per the germline V gene, CDR1 is SQVTM and CDR2 is ANQGSEA. The CDR3 covers 20 residues. For the CDR3, the DNA is TGCAGCGTTGTTGGAAGGGGGCTAGCGGGAGGGCCTATCGGCTACAATGAGCAGTTCTTC. Its translation is CSVVGRGLAGGPIGYNEQFF.

The genes are TRBV5-5 and TRBJ1-2; TRBD1 might be the D (6 bases). With 5 bases removed from V and 5 bases from J, the gap between germline ends came to 22 bases. Germline CDR1 SGHKS, CDR2 YYEKEE (reference sequence). The length of the CDR3 is 16 residues. CDR3 sequence: CASSRQVGPTLYGYTF. In DNA, the CDR3 is TGTGCCAGCAGTCGACAGGTTGGACCAACCCTTTATGGCTACACCTTC.

The chain is built from TRBV4-3 and TRBJ2-3; TRBD1 matches 8 bases. The CDR3 is 17 residues long. Trimming at V came to 2 bases and at J to 4 bases, leaving 11 bases not matched to a gene. CDR1 and CDR2 (germline): LGHNA, YSLEER. This CDR3 reads CASSQYPRTGLSDTQYF. The CDR3 bases are TGCGCCAGCAGCCAATACCCTCGGACAGGGCTGTCAGATACGCAGTATTTT.

This sequence joins TRBV5-4 and TRBJ2-2, with 7 bases that match TRBD1. V shed 4 bases, J shed 5 bases, and the junction held 8 bases outside the gene matches. This CDR3 has 15 residues. Per germline, CDR1 SGHNT and CDR2 YYREEE (reference sequence). CDR3 protein: CASSKGQYMTGELFF. The CDR3 coding sequence is TGTGCCAGCAGCAAGGGACAGTATATGACCGGGGAGCTGTTTTTT.

The chain couples TRBV7-2 to TRBJ1-2; D not certain. The CDR3 covers 12 residues. Germline V lookup: CDR1 SGHTA, CDR2 FQGNSA. The V end was cut by 4 bases, the J end by 7 bases, with 10 bases between. In DNA form, the CDR3 reads TGTGCCAGCAGCTCCCAGCCGGGTGGCTACACCTTC. As protein: CASSSQPGGYTF.

The genes are TRBV15 and TRBJ1-4; D unclear. This CDR3 region has 12 residues. Germline loops: CDR1 LNHNV, CDR2 YYDKDF (reference sequence). V lost 8 bases, J lost 8 bases, and 12 bases lay in between. The CDR3 sequence: CATRNEEEKLFF. The CDR3 bases are TGTGCCACCCGTAATGAAGAGGAAAAACTGTTTTTT.

This sequence joins TRBV5-4 and TRBJ2-5, with 7 bases matching TRBD1. With V trimmed by 3 bases and J by 2 bases, 10 bases remained unmatched. CDR3 size: 16 residues. CDR1 and CDR2 (germline): SGHNT, YYREEE (reference sequence). The CDR3 here is CASSSATSDRQETQYF. The CDR3 nucleotides are TGTGCCAGCAGCTCGGCAACGTCGGACAGGCAAGAGACCCAGTACTTC.